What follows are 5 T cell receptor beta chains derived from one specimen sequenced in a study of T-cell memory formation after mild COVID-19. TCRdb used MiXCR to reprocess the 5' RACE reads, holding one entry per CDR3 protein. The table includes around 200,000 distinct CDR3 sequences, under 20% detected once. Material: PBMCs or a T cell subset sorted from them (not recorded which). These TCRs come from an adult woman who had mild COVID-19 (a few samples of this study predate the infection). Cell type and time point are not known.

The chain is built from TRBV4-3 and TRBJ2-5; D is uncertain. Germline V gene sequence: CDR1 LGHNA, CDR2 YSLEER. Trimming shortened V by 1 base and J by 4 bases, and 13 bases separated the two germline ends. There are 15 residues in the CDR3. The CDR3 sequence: CASSQVSARGETQYF. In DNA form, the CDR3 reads TGCGCCAGCAGCCAAGTATCGGCTAGAGGAGAGACCCAGTACTTC.

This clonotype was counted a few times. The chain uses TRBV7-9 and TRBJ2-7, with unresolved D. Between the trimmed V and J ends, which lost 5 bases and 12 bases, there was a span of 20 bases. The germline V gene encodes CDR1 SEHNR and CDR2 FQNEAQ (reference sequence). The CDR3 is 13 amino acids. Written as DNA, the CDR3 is TGTGCCAGCAGCCTTTCTCTCAGCCCTCGGAGGTACTTC. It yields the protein CASSLSLSPRRYF. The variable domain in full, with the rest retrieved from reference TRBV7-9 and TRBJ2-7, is DTGVSQNPRHKITKRGQNVTFRCDPISEHNRLYWYRQTLGQGPEFLTYFQNEAQLEKSRLLSDRFSAERPKGSFSTLEIQRTEQGDSAMYLCASSLSLSPRRYFGPGTRLTVT.

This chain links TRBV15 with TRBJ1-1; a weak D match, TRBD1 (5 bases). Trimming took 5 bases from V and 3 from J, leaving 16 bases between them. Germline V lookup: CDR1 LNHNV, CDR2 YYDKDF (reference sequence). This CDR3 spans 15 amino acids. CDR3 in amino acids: CATSRGIGGDTEAFF. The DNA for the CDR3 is TGTGCCACCAGCCGAGGGATCGGGGGAGACACTGAAGCTTTCTTT.

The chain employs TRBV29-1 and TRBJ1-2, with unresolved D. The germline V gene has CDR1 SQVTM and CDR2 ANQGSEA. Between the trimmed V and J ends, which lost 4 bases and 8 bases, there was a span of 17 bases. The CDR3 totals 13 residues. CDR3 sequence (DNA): TGCAGCGTTGTAGTTGGCAGGTTTGCAGGCTACACCTTC. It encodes CSVVVGRFAGYTF.

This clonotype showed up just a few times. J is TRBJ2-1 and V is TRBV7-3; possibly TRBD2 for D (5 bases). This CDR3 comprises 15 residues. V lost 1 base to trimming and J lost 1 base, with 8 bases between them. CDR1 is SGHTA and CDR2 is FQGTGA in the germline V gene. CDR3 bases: TGTGCCAGCAGCTTAATGGCGGGTTCCTACAATGAGCAGTTCTTC. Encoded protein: CASSLMAGSYNEQFF.